The clone carrying this TCR beta chain was observed a handful of times. The data derive from a study of identical twins. V shed 1 base and J shed 4 bases, with 10 bases lying between them. Germline V gene data show CDR1 as LNHNV and CDR2 as YYDKDF (reference sequence). This CDR3 contains 14 residues. TCRdb used MiXCR to reprocess the 5' RACE reads, holding one entry per CDR3 protein. In the table there are hundreds of thousands of distinct CDR3 sequences, 20% to 25% of which are singletons. The sample was also reused in another study, on T cells expressing NK-cell markers. That work states: TCR beta repertoires came from sorted CD3+CD56+NKG2C+, CD3+CD56+NKG2C- and CD3+CD56-NKG2C+ T cells. In a group of about six donors, dominant NKG2C+ clonotypes represented 1.0-7.0% of CD8+ T cells. Whether the expanded NKG2C+ T cell clones recognized HCMV remained unclear.

The source of this sequence is a woman younger than 35 in good health. The sequenced sample was CD4+ T cells sorted from blood. The J gene is TRBJ1-2, the V gene TRBV15; tentative D call: TRBD1 (6 bases). CDR3 sequence reads: CATSRAAGAYGYTF. The CDR3 nucleotides read TGTGCCACCAGCAGAGCAGCAGGGGCCTATGGCTACACCTTC. The full variable domain, rest sourced from reference TRBV15 and TRBJ1-2, is DAMVIQNPRYQVTQFGKPVTLSCSQTLNHNVMYWYQQKSSQAPKLLFHYYDKDFNNEADTPDNFQSRRPNTSFCFLDIRSPGLGDTAMYLCATSRAAGAYGYTFGSGTRLTVV.